This entry features one TCR beta chain sequence. No cognate antigen has been identified for it. Within one base of it there is no much larger clone, and no base qualities were kept. The sample belongs to a study of T cells in Graves' hyperthyroidism and ophthalmopathy (dated by TCRdb to about 2019). For context, the study as a whole: Peripheral blood samples were taken at initial diagnosis, before any treatment was given. Following sampling, methimazole starting at 30 mg daily was given to hyperthyroidism patients, and high-dose intravenous methylprednisolone was given to ophthalmopathy patients. The 100 or so discovery patients were randomly divided into training and test sets at a 7:3 ratio. The paper describes TCR Vbeta CDR3 sequencing of 135 peripheral blood samples, made up of 40 to 45 ophthalmopathy patients, around 78 hyperthyroidism patients and roughly 17 progressor patients. TCR V-J signatures able to tell the groups apart were searched for in a discovery cohort of 100 patients, of whom more than 40 had Graves' ophthalmopathy and around 57 had stable Graves' hyperthyroidism. The study also compared thyroid tissue and blood T-cell repertoires from about six Graves' hyperthyroidism patients. Prospective prediction of ophthalmopathy was tested in an independent validation cohort consisting of fewer than 20 hyperthyroidism patients and some 15 patients who later progressed to ophthalmopathy.

Broad study findings and their caveats: A 13 V-J signature model separated ophthalmopathy from stable hyperthyroidism, with around 91% sensitivity and roughly 81% specificity in cross-validation and 80%/75% in testing. Sample size was not statistically predetermined, and investigators were not blinded to group allocation. In validation, the model predicted progression to ophthalmopathy with approximately 70% sensitivity and approximately 78% specificity, a median of roughly seven months before onset. Blood samples also contained most of the expanded thyroid clonotypes (frequency above 0.001), which suggests that blood repertoires may reflect thyroid immune responses.

The TCR beta CDR3 regions were amplified from the RNA transcripts. The TCR CDR3 was subjected to a first round of RT-PCR using the HTBI primer set and the Qiagen OneStep RT-PCR kit. The libraries were constructed in a second round of multiplex PCR and then size-selected and purified. The libraries were sequenced on an Illumina HiSeq2000 using paired-end 100 bp reads. As for the original processing: Raw data were processed with SOAPnuke, discarding reads with adapters, uncalled bases, mean Phred below 15, or no exact constant-primer or identifier match. COPE v1.2.5 was used to merge the high-quality paired reads, and each unique nucleotide sequence was defined as a clonotype. Clonotypes were aligned to IMGT TRBV, TRBD and TRBJ reference segments using MiTCR v1.1. The analysis included only V-J combinations with a frequency above 0.0001, which together covered 99% to 99.2% of the repertoires. A TCS score was defined as the ratio between F50 (clonal expansion) and ExV (chaos), using BLOSUM62-based TCRdist between CDR3 peptides within each V-J. Welch's t-statistics and random forest reduced roughly 500 V-J features to some 14, which were used in a naive Bayes classifier (R e1071). The Morisita-Horn index was used to measure how similar the thyroid and blood repertoires were. TCRdb handled the public reads itself, with Q25 trimming in fastp and clone calling in MiXCR, and kept productive beta chains. Rows with a matching CDR3 protein are joined into one entry that keeps the most common DNA and genes. For this entry, the V and J calls and clone size follow TCRdb and not the study's own pipeline. The sample table records some 800,000 distinct CDR3 sequences; 38% of these occur just once. 8.9% of the sample is in the top ten clones.

From the cysteine through the phenylalanine, the CDR3 covers 15 amino acids. The read is trimmed to its CDR3 DNA, 45 bases read in frame from base 1. From a lookup of the germline V gene, CDR1 and CDR2 are SGDLS and YYNGEE. The junction shows trimming of 4 bases on V and 0 bases on J, plus 13 bases between the germline ends. Graves' hyperthyroidism was defined as stable when no progression to ophthalmopathy occurred over 18 months of follow-up. The hyperthyroidism patients were between 18 and 65 years old and newly diagnosed, with a disease duration of less than 2 months. Any patient with an uncontrolled infection, another autoimmune disease, pregnancy or lactation was excluded. Diagnoses relied on clinical symptoms, serum thyroxine and TRAb, thyroid ultrasound and orbital computed tomography. PBMCs were isolated from 10 ml of fresh peripheral blood by Ficoll-Paque density gradient centrifugation. Trizol reagent was used to extract total RNA, and RNA quality was then checked on an Agilent 2100 Bioanalyzer.

The sequence derives from a man aged 18 to 29 with Graves' hyperthyroidism. Specimen: blood. This sequence uses TRBV9 and TRBJ1-2; TRBD1 is possibly the D segment (6 matching bases). The nucleotide sequence reads as follows: TGTGCCAGCAGCAAAGCCACAGGGCCTAACTATGGCTACACCTTC. Its amino acids are CASSKATGPNYGYTF.